This record looks at one TCR beta chain sequence and its context. Its antigen is currently unknown. Trimming shortened V by 2 bases and J by 1 base, and 5 bases separated the two germline ends. CDR3 size: 13 residues. CDR1 and CDR2 (germline): SGHTA, FQGTGA. The entry originates in a study of cytomegalovirus exposure and HLA in healthy donors. Overall study findings and caveats: With high specificity and sensitivity, the classifier reportedly diagnosed cytomegalovirus status.

PCR amplification relied on 60 Vbeta primers (plus 13 Jbeta primers). The assay was immunoSEQ multiplex PCR, and TCRdb's table has in-frame clones only and misses some. The sample includes 55,000 to 85,000 clones. Sequenced material: PBMCs. The chain employs TRBV7-3 and TRBJ2-5; D gene unclear. This clonotype was obtained from a female donor in good health and CMV-seropositive. Here the CDR3 reads CASSLASQETQYF. Written as DNA, the CDR3 is TGTGCCAGCAGCTTAGCGTCCCAAGAGACCCAGTACTTC. The variable domain in full, completed from reference TRBV7-3 and TRBJ2-5, reads GAGVSQTPSNKVTEKGKYVELRCDPISGHTALYWYRQSLGQGPEFLIYFQGTGAADDSGLPNDRFFAVRPEGSVSTLKIQRTERGDSAVYLCASSLASQETQYFGPGTRLLVL.